The following is a T cell receptor (beta chain) sequence with its context. What it binds is not known. Clones were sequenced by immunoSEQ multiplex PCR, and TCRdb holds only the in-frame ones, with some missing. Of 1,400 or so clones in the sample, more than 50% were seen once. Germline assignment: CDR1 SGHAT and CDR2 FQNNGV. This CDR3 contains 13 residues. V was clipped by 2 bases and J by 3 bases, with 8 bases between them. The data are from a study of Siglec-9 on CD8 T cells in melanoma. Whole-study findings and limits: In melanoma tumors, a Siglec-9-marked effector memory CD8+ subset reportedly appeared to accumulate.

The TCR sequence derives from a human donor in good health. The gene calls are TRBV11-2 and TRBJ2-7; tentatively, D is TRBD2 (5 bases). The material sequenced was Siglec-9+ CD8+ T cells sorted from blood. CDR3 residues: CASSLKRDYEQYF. The CDR3 DNA follows: TGTGCCAGCAGCTTAAAGAGGGACTACGAGCAGTACTTC.